This TCR beta chain derives from a study of control samples from healthy donors and cancer patients. This clone was recorded only once. Produced via immunoSEQ multiplex PCR; TCRdb's table is partial and in-frame only. The sample includes 170,000 or so clones, 91% of them seen just once. The CDR3 extends over 17 amino acids. Germline trimming cut 7 bases from V and 6 bases from J; bases unmatched to any gene: 13. Germline assignment: CDR1 SGHNT and CDR2 YYREEE (reference sequence). The sample was blood. This sequence was found in a middle-aged woman in good health. The V and J genes are TRBV5-4 and TRBJ1-6; TRBD1 matches 10 bases. The CDR3 nucleotides read TGTGCCAGCGGTGAATTGTTCGGGACAGGGGTTAATTCACCCCTCCACTTT. Amino acids: CASGELFGTGVNSPLHF. The full variable domain, completed using reference TRBV5-4 and TRBJ1-6, is ETGVTQSPTHLIKTRGQQVTLRCSSQSGHNTVSWYQQALGQGPQFIFQYYREEENGRGNFPPRFSGLQFPNYSSELNVNALELDDSALYLCASGELFGTGVNSPLHFGNGTRLTVT.